This T cell receptor (beta chain) was observed in a study of T cell responses to AZD1222 COVID-19 vaccine. CDR1 and CDR2 from the germline V gene are KGHSH and LQKENI. V shed 0 bases and J shed 8 bases, with 11 bases lying between them. The CDR3 has 14 residues. TCRdb's table, derived via immunoSEQ multiplex PCR, lists solely in-frame clones and lacks some. Among approximately 140,000 clones, approximately 94% were seen once, and the ten largest hold 1.9%. This clone was picked up one time. Its antigen is unknown. Study observations and caveats: Regions left unmutated in variants are reportedly the target of nearly half of spike-specific TCRs.

The specimen was peripheral blood, collected on day 0 of AZD1222 vaccination. The chain employs TRBV18 and TRBJ2-1; D gene unclear. This receptor was obtained from an adult in good health. CDR3 protein: CASSPPLARHEQFF. In DNA, the CDR3 is TGTGCCAGCTCACCACCCCTGGCCCGCCATGAGCAGTTCTTC.